The 9 T cell receptor beta chains presented below share a single source sample, sequenced in a study of shared T cell receptors in the human thymus. Repertoires were generated with immunoSEQ multiplex PCR, while TCRdb's copy carries only in-frame clones and drops some. The profile shows about 540,000 clones, around 78% of them singletons. This same sample was also taken into another study, of human thymus T cells.

The sample comprised thymocytes. These receptors were taken from a boy under two years old with a congenital heart defect.

The chain is built from TRBV7-2 and TRBJ2-5, with a weak D call TRBD2 (7 bases). Trimming took off 5 bases at V and 3 bases at J, with 16 bases between the two ends. Germline V gives CDR1 SGHTA, CDR2 FQGNSA. The CDR3 covers 15 residues. The CDR3 coding sequence is TGTGCCAGCAGCCCGAGGCGGGGGCAGGAAGAGACCCAGTACTTC. Its protein product is CASSPRRGQEETQYF.

This sequence joins TRBV5-6 and TRBJ1-2; 7 nucleotides align to TRBD1. V lost 2 bases to trimming and J lost 8 bases; unmatched junction nucleotides: 6. This CDR3 is built from 13 residues. CDR1 is SGHDT, CDR2 YYEEEE, per germline. The CDR3 protein is CASSFKGAEGYTF. The CDR3 DNA sequence: TGTGCCAGCAGCTTTAAGGGGGCGGAGGGCTACACCTTC. Variable domain in full (rest from reference TRBV5-6 and TRBJ1-2): DAGVTQSPTHLIKTRGQQVTLRCSPKSGHDTVSWYQQALGQGPQFIFQYYEEEERQRGNFPDRFSGHQFPNYSSELNVNALLLGDSALYLCASSFKGAEGYTFGSGTRLTVV.

The chain employs TRBV13 and TRBJ2-5, with TRBD1 matching over 9 bases. The germline V gene has CDR1 PRHDT and CDR2 FYEKMQ (reference sequence). V dropped 5 bases and J dropped 2; count of bases not matched to a gene: 12. The CDR3 is 17 amino acids. The CDR3 region is CASSVQPGQGIQETQYF. The CDR3 nucleotides read TGTGCCAGCAGCGTGCAACCGGGACAGGGTATACAAGAGACCCAGTACTTC.

This chain links TRBV14 with TRBJ2-1; weak D call: TRBD1 (6 bases). This CDR3 is built from 17 residues. The germline V gene has CDR1 SGHDN and CDR2 FVKESK. V was cut by 0 bases and J by 3 bases, with 15 bases left in between. The CDR3 region is CASSQDTGRVIYNEQFF. The CDR3 DNA reads as TGTGCCAGCAGCCAAGATACAGGGCGGGTTATCTACAATGAGCAGTTCTTC.

This clone was found a few times. This chain connects TRBV28 to TRBJ2-7, with 11 bases that match TRBD1. The CDR3 length is 16 residues. J was trimmed by 3 bases and V by 6 bases; bases with no gene match: 10. The germline V gene has CDR1 MDHEN and CDR2 SYDVKM. The CDR3 here is CASSTGQGGYYYEQYF. DNA of the CDR3: TGTGCCAGCAGCACGGGACAGGGGGGGTACTACTACGAGCAGTACTTC.

The rearrangement links TRBV25-1 to TRBJ2-3; 7 positions agree with TRBD1. J lost 0 bases, V lost 3 bases, and 12 bases had no gene match. This CDR3 contains 18 residues. Germline V gene data show CDR1 as MGHDK and CDR2 as SYGVNS. This chain's CDR3 is CASSEAYEGAPSTDTQYF. In DNA form, the CDR3 reads TGTGCCAGCAGTGAGGCTTACGAGGGGGCACCAAGCACAGATACGCAGTATTTT.

V usage is TRBV11-2 and J usage is TRBJ2-7; D gene uncertain. Germline V gene data show CDR1 as SGHAT and CDR2 as FQNNGV. Trimming shortened V by 5 bases and J by 7 bases, and 12 bases separated the two germline ends. This CDR3 has 12 residues. The CDR3 DNA reads as TGTGCCAGCAGCCGAAACCCGGGTGAGCAGTACTTC. It encodes CASSRNPGEQYF. Combining the CDR3 with reference TRBV11-2 and TRBJ2-7 gives the whole variable domain EAGVAQSPRYKIIEKRQSVAFWCNPISGHATLYWYQQILGQGPKLLIQFQNNGVVDDSQLPKDRFSAERLKGVDSTLKIQPAKLEDSAVYLCASSRNPGEQYFGPGTRLTVT.

The chain uses TRBV18 and TRBJ1-3, with 9 bases matching TRBD1. Germline CDR1 reads KGHSH; CDR2 reads LQKENI. CDR3 size: 15 residues. V dropped 3 bases and J dropped 8; count of bases not matched to a gene: 8. CDR3 sequence: CASSPPDRGEDTIYF. In DNA, the CDR3 is TGTGCCAGCTCACCCCCGGACAGGGGAGAGGACACCATATATTTT. The full variable domain, with the rest looked up from reference TRBV18 and TRBJ1-3, is NAGVMQNPRHLVRRRGQEARLRCSPMKGHSHVYWYRQLPEEGLKFMVYLQKENIIDESGMPKERFSAEFPKEGPSILRIQQVVRGDSAAYFCASSPPDRGEDTIYFGEGSWLTVV.

The chain joins TRBV10-3 to TRBJ1-2; 8 bases are a match to TRBD1. Germline V gene data show CDR1 as ENHRY and CDR2 as SYGVKD. V lost 7 bases to trimming and J lost 4 bases; unmatched junction nucleotides: 8. This CDR3 has 14 amino acids. The CDR3 sequence is CAITQGARGYGYTF. The CDR3 DNA is TGTGCCATCACCCAGGGGGCGCGGGGCTATGGCTACACCTTC.